The clone carrying this T cell receptor (beta chain) was observed a few times. These data belong to a study of T cell responses to AZD1222 COVID-19 vaccine. Profiled with immunoSEQ multiplex PCR; TCRdb holds only in-frame clones, not every one. The table includes about 150,000 clones, approximately 90% detected once. Germline V gene sequence: CDR1 SNHLY, CDR2 FYNNEI. The CDR3 totals 14 residues. V lost 5 bases and J lost 6, with 14 bases in between. The TCR originated in an adult in good health. The V gene is TRBV2, the J gene TRBJ1-5, with D possibly TRBD1 on 5 matching bases. Source: peripheral blood, taken on day 0 of AZD1222 vaccination. CDR3 DNA sequence: TGTGCCAGCAGTTGGGACTTGGGGGGTCAGCCCCAGCATTTT. Translating gives CASSWDLGGQPQHF.